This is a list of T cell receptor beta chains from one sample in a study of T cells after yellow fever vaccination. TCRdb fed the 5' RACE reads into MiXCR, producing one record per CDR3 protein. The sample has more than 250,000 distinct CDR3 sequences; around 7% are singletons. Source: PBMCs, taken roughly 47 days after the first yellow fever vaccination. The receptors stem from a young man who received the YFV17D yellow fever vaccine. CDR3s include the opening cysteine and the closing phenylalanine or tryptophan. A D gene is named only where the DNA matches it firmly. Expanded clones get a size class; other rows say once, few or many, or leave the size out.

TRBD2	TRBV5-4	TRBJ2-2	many	CASSLAGTYTGELFF	TGTGCCAGCAGCCTAGCGGGGACCTACACCGGGGAGCTGTTTTTT
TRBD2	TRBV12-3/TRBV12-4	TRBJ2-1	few	CASRPQRGFYYNEQFF	TGTGCCAGCCGTCCCCAGCGGGGATTCTACTACAATGAGCAGTTCTTC
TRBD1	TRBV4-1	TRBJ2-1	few	CASRETGVYEQFF	TGCGCCAGCAGAGAGACAGGGGTCTATGAGCAGTTCTTC
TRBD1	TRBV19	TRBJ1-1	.	CASSTRTGRVTEAFF	TGTGCCAGTAGTACCCGGACAGGGAGAGTCACTGAAGCTTTCTTT
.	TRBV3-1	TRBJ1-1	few	CASSLRDDTEAFF	TGTGCCAGCAGCCTAAGGGACGACACTGAAGCTTTCTTT
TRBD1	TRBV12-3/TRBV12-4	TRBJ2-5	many	CASSKDRIETQYF	TGTGCCAGCAGCAAGGACAGGATCGAGACCCAGTACTTC
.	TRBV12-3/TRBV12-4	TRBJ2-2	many	CASSFSDDAELFF	TGTGCCAGCAGTTTTTCGGACGATGCGGAGCTGTTTTTT
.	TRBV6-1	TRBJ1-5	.	CASSLGIPNQPQHF	TGTGCCAGCAGTCTCGGGATTCCCAATCAGCCCCAGCATTTT
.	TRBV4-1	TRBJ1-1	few	CASRGFLKGTEAFF	TGCGCCAGCAGGGGGTTTCTGAAGGGGACTGAAGCTTTCTTT
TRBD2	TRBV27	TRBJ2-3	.	CASSGLRGGQDGTDTQYF	TGTGCCAGCAGTGGGCTGCGGGGGGGCCAGGATGGCACAGATACGCAGTATTTT
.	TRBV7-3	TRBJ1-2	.	CASSAGSGYGYTF	TGTGCCAGCAGCGCCGGGTCAGGCTATGGCTACACCTTC